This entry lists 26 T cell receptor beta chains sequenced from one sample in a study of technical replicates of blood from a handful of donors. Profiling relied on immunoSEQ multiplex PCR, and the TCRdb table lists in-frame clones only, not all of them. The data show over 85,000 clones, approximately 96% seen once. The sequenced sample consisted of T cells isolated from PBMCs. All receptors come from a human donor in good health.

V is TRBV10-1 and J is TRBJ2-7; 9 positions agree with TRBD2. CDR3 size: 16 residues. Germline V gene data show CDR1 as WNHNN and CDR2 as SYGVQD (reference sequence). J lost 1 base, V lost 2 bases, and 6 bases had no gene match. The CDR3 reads CASSELGLAGSYEQYF. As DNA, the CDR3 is TGCGCCAGCAGTGAGCTCGGGCTAGCGGGGTCCTACGAGCAGTACTTC.

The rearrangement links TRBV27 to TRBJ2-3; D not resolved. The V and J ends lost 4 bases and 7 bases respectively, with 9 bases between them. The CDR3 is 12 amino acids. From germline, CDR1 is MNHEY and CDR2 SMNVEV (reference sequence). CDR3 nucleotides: TGTGCCAGCAGTTCCCCGACTTATACGCAGTATTTT. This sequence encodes CASSSPTYTQYF.

This CDR3 is CASSPPGGRNTGELFF. Here the CDR3 DNA reads TGTGCCAGCAGCCCTCCCGGGGGTCGGAACACCGGGGAGCTGTTTTTT. The J gene is TRBJ2-2, the V gene TRBV7-9; the D gene is possibly TRBD2 (6 bases). The CDR3 is 16 residues long. Germline CDR1 and CDR2: SEHNR and FQNEAQ (reference sequence). V dropped 5 bases and J dropped 1 base, with 14 bases sitting between them.

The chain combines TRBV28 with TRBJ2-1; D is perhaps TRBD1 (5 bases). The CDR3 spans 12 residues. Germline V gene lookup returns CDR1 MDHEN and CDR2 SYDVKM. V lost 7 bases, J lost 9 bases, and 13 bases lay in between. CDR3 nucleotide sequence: TGTGCCAGCACCCTCTCAGGGTTTGAGCAGTTCTTC. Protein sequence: CASTLSGFEQFF.

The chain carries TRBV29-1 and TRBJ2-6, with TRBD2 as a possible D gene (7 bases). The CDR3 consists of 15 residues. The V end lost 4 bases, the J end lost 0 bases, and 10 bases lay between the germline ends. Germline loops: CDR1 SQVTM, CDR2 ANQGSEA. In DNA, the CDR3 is TGCAGCGTTGTGGGGGGGCCCTCTGGGGCCAACGTCCTGACTTTC. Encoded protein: CSVVGGPSGANVLTF.

The CDR3 here is CASSLGTSGNNEQFF. The CDR3 region has the DNA TGTGCCAGCAGCCTGGGGACTAGCGGGAACAATGAGCAGTTCTTC. This chain connects TRBV27 to TRBJ2-1; 13 bases map to TRBD2. Germline lookup yields CDR1 MNHEY and CDR2 SMNVEV (reference sequence). The CDR3 has 15 amino acids. The J segment lost 5 bases and the V segment lost 6 bases, leaving 4 bases of the junction unmatched.

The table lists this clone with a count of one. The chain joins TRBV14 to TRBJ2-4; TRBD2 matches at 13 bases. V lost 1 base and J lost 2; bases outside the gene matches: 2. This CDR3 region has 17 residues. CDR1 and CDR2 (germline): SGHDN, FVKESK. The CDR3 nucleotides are TGTGCCAGCAGCCAAGGGACTAGCGGGAGAACCAAAAACATTCAGTACTTC. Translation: CASSQGTSGRTKNIQYF.

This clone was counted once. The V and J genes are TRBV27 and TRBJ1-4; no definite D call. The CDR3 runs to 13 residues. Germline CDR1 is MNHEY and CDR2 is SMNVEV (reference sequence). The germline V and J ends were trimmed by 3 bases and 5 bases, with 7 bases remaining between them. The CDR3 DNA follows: TGTGCCAGCAGTTTTTCGGGGAATGAAAAACTGTTTTTT. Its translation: CASSFSGNEKLFF. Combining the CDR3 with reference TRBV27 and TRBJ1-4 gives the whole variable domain EAQVTQNPRYLITVTGKKLTVTCSQNMNHEYMSWYRQDPGLGLRQIYYSMNVEVTDKGDVPEGYKVSRKEKRNFPLILESPSPNQTSLYFCASSFSGNEKLFFGSGTQLSVL.

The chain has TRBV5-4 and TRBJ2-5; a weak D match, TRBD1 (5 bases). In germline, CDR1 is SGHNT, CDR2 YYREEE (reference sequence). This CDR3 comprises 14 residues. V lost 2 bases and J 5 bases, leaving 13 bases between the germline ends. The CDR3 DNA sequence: TGTGCCAGCAGCTTATCAGGGATGAGGGAGACCCAGTACTTC. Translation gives CASSLSGMRETQYF.

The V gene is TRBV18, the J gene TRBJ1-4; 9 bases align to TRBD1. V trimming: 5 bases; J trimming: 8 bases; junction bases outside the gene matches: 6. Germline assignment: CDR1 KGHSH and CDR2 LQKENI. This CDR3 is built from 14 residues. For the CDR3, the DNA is TGTGCCAGCTCAAGGGACAGGGTGGACGAAAAACTGTTTTTT. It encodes CASSRDRVDEKLFF.

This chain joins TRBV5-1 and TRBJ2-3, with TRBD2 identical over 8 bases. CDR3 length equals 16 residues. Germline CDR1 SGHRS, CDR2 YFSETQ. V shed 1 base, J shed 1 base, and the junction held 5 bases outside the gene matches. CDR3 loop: CASSLWSGSGTDTQYF. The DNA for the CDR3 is TGCGCCAGCAGCTTGTGGAGCGGGAGCGGCACAGATACGCAGTATTTT.

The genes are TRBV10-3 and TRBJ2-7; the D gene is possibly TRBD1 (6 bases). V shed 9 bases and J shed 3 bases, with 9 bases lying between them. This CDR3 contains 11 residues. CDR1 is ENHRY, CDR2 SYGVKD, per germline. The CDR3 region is CAIQDSYEQYF. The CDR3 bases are TGTGCCATACAGGACAGCTACGAGCAGTACTTC.

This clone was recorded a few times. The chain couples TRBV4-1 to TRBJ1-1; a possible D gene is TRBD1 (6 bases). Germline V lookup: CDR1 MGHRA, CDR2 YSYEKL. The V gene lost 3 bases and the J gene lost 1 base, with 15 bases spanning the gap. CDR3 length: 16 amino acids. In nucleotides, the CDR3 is TGCGCCAGCAGCCAGTTGACAGGACCCCGGAACACTGAAGCTTTCTTT. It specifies CASSQLTGPRNTEAFF.

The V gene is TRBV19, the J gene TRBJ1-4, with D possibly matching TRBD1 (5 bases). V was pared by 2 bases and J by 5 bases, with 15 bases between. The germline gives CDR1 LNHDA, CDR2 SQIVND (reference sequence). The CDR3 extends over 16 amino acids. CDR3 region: CASSILSAGRNEKLFF. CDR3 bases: TGTGCCAGTAGTATACTTTCTGCGGGGCGGAATGAAAAACTGTTTTTT.

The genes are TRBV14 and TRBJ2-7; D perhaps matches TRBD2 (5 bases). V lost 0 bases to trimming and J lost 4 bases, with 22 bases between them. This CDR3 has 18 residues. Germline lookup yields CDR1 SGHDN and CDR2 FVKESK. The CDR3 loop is CASSQDNPPGLYRYEQYF. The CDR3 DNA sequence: TGTGCCAGCAGCCAAGATAACCCTCCGGGGTTATACCGGTACGAGCAGTACTTC. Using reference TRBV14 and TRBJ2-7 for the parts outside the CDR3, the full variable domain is EAGVTQFPSHSVIEKGQTVTLRCDPISGHDNLYWYRRVMGKEIKFLLHFVKESKQDESGMPNNRFLAERTGGTYSTLKVQPAELEDSGVYFCASSQDNPPGLYRYEQYFGPGTRLTVT.

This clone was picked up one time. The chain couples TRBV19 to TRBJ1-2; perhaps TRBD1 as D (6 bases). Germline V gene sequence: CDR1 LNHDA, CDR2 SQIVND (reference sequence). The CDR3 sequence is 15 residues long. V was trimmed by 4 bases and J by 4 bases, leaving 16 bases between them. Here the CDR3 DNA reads TGTGCCAGTAGTACATCGACAGGTGGGAGCTATGGCTACACCTTC. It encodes CASSTSTGGSYGYTF.

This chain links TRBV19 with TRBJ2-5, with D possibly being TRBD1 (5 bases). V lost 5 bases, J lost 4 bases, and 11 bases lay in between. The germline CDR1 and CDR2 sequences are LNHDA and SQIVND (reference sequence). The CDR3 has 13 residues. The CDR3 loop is CASSVTRGETQYF. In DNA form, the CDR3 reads TGTGCCAGTAGTGTAACAAGGGGAGAGACCCAGTACTTC.

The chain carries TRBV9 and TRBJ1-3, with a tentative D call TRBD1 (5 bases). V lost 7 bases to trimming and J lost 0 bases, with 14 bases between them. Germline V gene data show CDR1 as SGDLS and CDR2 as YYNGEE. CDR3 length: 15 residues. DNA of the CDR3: TGTGCCAGCTCGGGTCAGGGAGGCTCTGGAAACACCATATATTTT. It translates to CASSGQGGSGNTIYF.

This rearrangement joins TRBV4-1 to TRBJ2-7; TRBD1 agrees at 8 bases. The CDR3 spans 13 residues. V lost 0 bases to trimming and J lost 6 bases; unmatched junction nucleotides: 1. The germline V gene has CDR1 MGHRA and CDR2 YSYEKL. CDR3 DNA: TGCGCCAGCAGCCAAGACAGGGGGCTCGAGCAGTACTTC. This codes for CASSQDRGLEQYF.

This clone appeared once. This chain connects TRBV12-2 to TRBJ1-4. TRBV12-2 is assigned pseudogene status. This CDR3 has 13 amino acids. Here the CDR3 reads CASRLVGGEKLFF. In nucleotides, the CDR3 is TGTGCAAGTCGCTTAGTAGGAGGGGAAAAACTGTTTTTT.

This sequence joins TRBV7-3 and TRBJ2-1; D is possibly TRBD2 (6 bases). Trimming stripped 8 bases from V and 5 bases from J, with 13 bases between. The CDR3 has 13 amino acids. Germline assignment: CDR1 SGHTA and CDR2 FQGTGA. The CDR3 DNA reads TGTGCCAGCGGAGGCGGGATCAACAATGAGCAGTTCTTC. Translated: CASGGGINNEQFF.

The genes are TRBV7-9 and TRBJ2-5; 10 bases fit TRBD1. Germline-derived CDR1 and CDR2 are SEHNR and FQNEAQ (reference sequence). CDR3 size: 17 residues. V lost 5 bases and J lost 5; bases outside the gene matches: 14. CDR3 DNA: TGTGCCAGCAGCCGGACAGGGGGTGGGCGCTGGCGGGAGACCCAGTACTTC. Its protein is CASSRTGGGRWRETQYF.

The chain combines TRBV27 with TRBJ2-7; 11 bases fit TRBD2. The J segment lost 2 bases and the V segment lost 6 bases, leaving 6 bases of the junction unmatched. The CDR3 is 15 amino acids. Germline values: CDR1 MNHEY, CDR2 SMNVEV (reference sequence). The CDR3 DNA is TGTGCCAGCAGCCCTAGCGGGAGGTCCCCCTACGAGCAGTACTTC. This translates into CASSPSGRSPYEQYF.

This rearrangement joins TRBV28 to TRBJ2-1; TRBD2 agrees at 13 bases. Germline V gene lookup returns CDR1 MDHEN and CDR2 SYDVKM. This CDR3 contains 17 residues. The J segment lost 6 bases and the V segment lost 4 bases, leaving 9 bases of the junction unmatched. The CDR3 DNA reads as TGTGCCAGCAGTTCACTAGCGGGAGGGGGCCCGGGCAATGAGCAGTTCTTC. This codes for CASSSLAGGGPGNEQFF.

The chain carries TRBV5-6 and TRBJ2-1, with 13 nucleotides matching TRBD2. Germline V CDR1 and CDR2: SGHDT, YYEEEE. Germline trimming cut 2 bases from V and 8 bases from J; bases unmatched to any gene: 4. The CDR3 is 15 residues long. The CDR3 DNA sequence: TGTGCCAGCAGCTTACAAACTAGCGGGAGGGATGAGCAGTTCTTC. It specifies CASSLQTSGRDEQFF.

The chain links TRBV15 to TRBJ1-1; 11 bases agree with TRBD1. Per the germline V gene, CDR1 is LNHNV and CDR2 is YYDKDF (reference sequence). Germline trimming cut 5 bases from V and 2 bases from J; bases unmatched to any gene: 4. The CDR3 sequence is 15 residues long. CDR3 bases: TGTGCCACCAGCGGAAGGACAGGGGGCAACACTGAAGCTTTCTTT. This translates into CATSGRTGGNTEAFF.